This entry concerns a single TCR beta chain. Its antigen remains unidentified. This entry is derived from a study of OX40 agonist ivuxolimab in advanced cancers. Whole-study context: Prior therapy, whether anti-PD-1, anti-PD-L1 or anti-CTLA-4, was allowed, and less than 45% had some. Partial responses were recorded for three patients, including one with hepatocellular carcinoma and two with cutaneous melanoma.

Libraries were prepared by immunoSEQ multiplex PCR; TCRdb keeps only in-frame clonotypes and omits some of them. This table holds about 76,000 clones, approximately 80% found once. Study conclusions and caveats: Dosing at 0.1 to 3.0 mg/kg was accompanied by clonal expansion of CD4+ and CD8+ blood T cells by week 6. Average numbers of expanded clones were greater in CD8+ T cells than in CD4+.

Between the trimmed V and J ends, which lost 6 bases and 1 base, there was a span of 12 bases. The CDR3 loop spans 14 amino acids. From germline, CDR1 is MDHEN and CDR2 SYDVKM. Source: CD4+ or CD8+ T cells sorted from blood, taken in a trial of the OX40 agonist ivuxolimab. The receptor was derived from an adult with an advanced solid tumor such as melanoma, head and neck, liver or kidney cancer. The chain carries TRBV28 and TRBJ2-5; unclear D gene. The CDR3 region has the DNA TGTGCCAGCAGCCTCGGGCGGATCCAAGAGACCCAGTACTTC. Translated: CASSLGRIQETQYF.